This T cell receptor beta chain was documented in a study of blood T cells in healthy people across ages. Study results and caveats: Per million T cells, TCR beta diversity dropped about linearly as age rose. Naive and antigen-experienced cells were not separated, limiting conclusive comparison. Both higher diversity and more naive CD4+ cells marked long-lived donors when set against aged donors.

A second roughly 6 to 12 cycle PCR used barcoded and J-beta primers. Tags on each cDNA molecule came from a template-switch adaptor with 12 random nucleotides. One entry per CDR3 protein results from TCRdb running MiXCR on the 5' RACE reads. The repertoire includes 1.5 million to 2 million distinct CDR3 sequences, roughly two fifths of them detected once, and roughly 23% sits in the top ten. This clonotype was counted only a few times. Its specificity is unknown. The clonotype was recovered from a human donor in good health. Material: blood.

The CDR3 DNA sequence: TGTGCCAGCAGAACCGGGACAGGGTTGTTCTTC. Its protein product is CASRTGTGLFF. The chain uses TRBV6-2 or TRBV6-3 and TRBJ2-1; 9 positions match TRBD1. Trimming took 6 bases from V and 15 from J; bases not matched to a gene: 6. The CDR3 totals 11 residues. Germline lookup yields CDR1 MNHEY and CDR2 SVGEGT.